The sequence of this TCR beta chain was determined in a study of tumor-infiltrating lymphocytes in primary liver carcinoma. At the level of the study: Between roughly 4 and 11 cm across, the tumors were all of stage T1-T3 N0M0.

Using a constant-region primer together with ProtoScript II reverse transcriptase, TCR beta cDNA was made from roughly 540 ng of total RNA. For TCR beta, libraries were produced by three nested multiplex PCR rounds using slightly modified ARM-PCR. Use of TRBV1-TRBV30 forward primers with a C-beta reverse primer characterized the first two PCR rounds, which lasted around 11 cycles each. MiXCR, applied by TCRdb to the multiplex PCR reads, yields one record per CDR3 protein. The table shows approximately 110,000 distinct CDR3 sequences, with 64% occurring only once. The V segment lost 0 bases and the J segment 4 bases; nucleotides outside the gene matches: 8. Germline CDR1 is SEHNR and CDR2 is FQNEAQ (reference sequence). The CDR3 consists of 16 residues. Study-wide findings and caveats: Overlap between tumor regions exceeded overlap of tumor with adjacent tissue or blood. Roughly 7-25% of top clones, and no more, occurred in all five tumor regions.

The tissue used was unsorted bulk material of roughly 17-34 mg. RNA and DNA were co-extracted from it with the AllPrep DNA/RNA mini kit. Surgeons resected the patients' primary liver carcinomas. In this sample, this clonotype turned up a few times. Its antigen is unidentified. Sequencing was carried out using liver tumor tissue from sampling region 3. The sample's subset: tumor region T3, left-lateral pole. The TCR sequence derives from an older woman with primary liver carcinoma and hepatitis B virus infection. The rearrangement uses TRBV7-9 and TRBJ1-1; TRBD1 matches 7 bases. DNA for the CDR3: TGTGCCAGCAGCTTAGCGGGAAGGGGGCTAGTCACTGAAGCTTTCTTT. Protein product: CASSLAGRGLVTEAFF.